What follows describes a single T cell receptor (beta chain). This clone was observed a handful of times. Its binding antigen is unknown. Per-base quality was not reported, and no clone a single base away is much larger than it. The junction shows trimming of 7 bases on V and 0 bases on J, and the gene matches do not reach 8 bases of it. The CDR3 covers 17 residues, taking in both the cysteine and the phenylalanine. Here the CDR3 DNA is all that survives: 51 bases in frame from base 1. The germline V gene gives CDR1 as MNHNS and CDR2 as SASEGT. The intended sense of this specimen's time point label: about 28 days (+/-7) after the second vaccine dose. AZD1222 recipients given second doses at about 4 weeks or at about 12 weeks were pooled, since spike-specific TCR depth and breadth were not found to differ between the two schedules. Samples from vaccinated people were obtained from the UK trials COV001 and COV002, which included a single-blind randomized controlled phase 2/3 trial of AZD1222 (ChAdOx1 nCoV-19) in healthy adults. For TCRbeta chain sequencing, PBMC samples were collected from trial participants at day 0 and at day 28 after the second dose.

The data were obtained in a study of T cell responses to AZD1222 COVID-19 vaccine (dated by TCRdb to the early 2020s). About the investigation overall: A total of 230 to 250 trial participants underwent TCR sequencing, of whom 207 had received two doses of AZD1222 and 26 had received two doses of the MenACWY control vaccine. Trial participants were enrolled by age into 18-55, 56-69 and 70-plus year subgroups, with roughly 160, 29 and 62 TCR-sequenced participants respectively. The study at large found these results: Participants were mostly white British, with more females than males. The authors suggested clonal diversity may have been underestimated. Because no samples from the day 14 peak response were available, repertoires could be characterized only after the peak T cell response. Reportedly, close to half of the unique spike-specific TCRs recognized epitopes lying outside the regions that are mutated in the B.1.351 and B.1.1.7 variants. In the small 56-69-year group, the increase in depth fell short of significance, most likely because of low power. The whole spike protein was spanned by vaccine-associated CD4 TCRs, and dominant responses were seen in regions 160-218 and 743-854. A significant rise in spike-specific TCR breadth and depth was observed after two AZD1222 doses relative to day 0 and relative to MenACWY recipients. Only five or six AZD1222 recipients were SARS-CoV-2 seropositive at baseline, limiting conclusions about previously exposed vaccinees.

The CDR3 regions of human TCRbeta chains were subjected to immunosequencing. In the original analysis: Repertoire TCRs were matched against a reference library of SARS-CoV-2-specific TCRs generated with the MIRA antigen-specificity platform. Breadth was defined as the fraction of unique TCRs that were SARS-CoV-2-associated. Depth was defined as the fraction of total T cells that were SARS-CoV-2-associated. Using the MIRA data, each spike-specific TCR was mapped to the spike region that the TCR reacts to and placed in a CD4 or CD8 class. Log10-transformed breadth and depth values were compared by one-way ANOVA with Sidak's multiple comparisons tests. Not all clones reach the TCRdb copy of this immuneACCESS table, which keeps in-frame sequences only. Checked studies attribute under half of the gap to unresolved V genes and leave the rest unexplained. The DNA was the basis for D and trimming; V, J and clone size are from that table. This sample comprises roughly 150,000 clones, about nine tenths of them detected only once. The ten biggest clones cover roughly 1.2% of the sample.

This specimen was peripheral blood, taken 28 days after the second AZD1222 dose. This receptor was obtained from an adult who received the AZD1222 COVID-19 vaccine. This chain joins TRBV6-1 to TRBJ2-2; TRBD2 fits 10 bases in the junction. This receptor has the CDR3 CASTEASGGANTGELFF. The nucleotides read TGTGCCAGCACGGAAGCTAGCGGGGGCGCGAACACCGGGGAGCTGTTTTTT.